This TCR beta chain was profiled in a study of spatial heterogeneity in lung cancer. MiXCR was run by TCRdb on the 5' RACE reads, yielding one entry per CDR3 protein. The sample carries around 4,900 distinct CDR3 sequences, over 5% recorded once. This clonotype has ten or more counts. Its antigen is not identified. This beta chain lies outside the target of a library built for alpha chains; its clone size means little. Study outcomes and limitations: Ubiquitous and regional expanded TCR counts tracked ubiquitous and regional nonsynonymous mutations, respectively. In tumors, expanded intratumoral alpha and beta TCR counts tracked mutation counts. Beta chains had 13% to 15% coverage of tumor T cells, and alpha chains had around 7%.

The germline V and J ends were trimmed by 5 bases and 4 bases, with 14 bases remaining between them. Germline CDR1 is MDHEN and CDR2 is SYDVKM. The CDR3 totals 14 residues. Stated time point: sample taken at primary tumor resection. 55 to 80 TRACERx patients with early, untreated non-small cell lung cancer donated samples. No cell sorting; template was whole RNA from tumor, lung tissue or PBMC. The sample in question was lung tumor tissue, obtained at surgery. The sequence derives from a female donor with early-stage non-small cell lung cancer. The V and J genes are TRBV28 and TRBJ1-2, with D tentatively TRBD1 (5 bases). The CDR3 nucleotides are TGTGCCAGCAGTGGGCCGGGGGATGGCTATGGCTACACCTTC. It specifies CASSGPGDGYGYTF.